Listed here are 25 T cell receptor beta chains from one sample, sequenced in a study of naive and memory T cell subsets. The beta constant-region primer was an equimolar mix of two oligonucleotides covering TRBC1 and TRBC2. One entry per CDR3 protein, called by TCRdb with MiXCR from the UMI-ligation and nested PCR reads. The sample lists under 150,000 distinct CDR3 sequences; 15% to 20% were seen once. Sequenced sample: naive CD4+ T cells from blood. The source of these receptors is a human donor in good health.

The rearrangement joins TRBV7-9 to TRBJ2-3; possible D gene TRBD1, 6 bases. V was pared by 7 bases and J by 3 bases, with 11 bases between. This CDR3 contains 13 residues. From germline, CDR1 is SEHNR and CDR2 FQNEAQ (reference sequence). CDR3 residues: CASIEGETDTQYF. The DNA of the CDR3 is TGTGCCAGCATTGAGGGGGAGACAGATACGCAGTATTTT.

This clonotype was found once. The chain carries TRBV6-5 and TRBJ1-2; D remains ambiguous. This CDR3 is 14 amino acids long. Deletions cut 6 bases from V and 8 bases from J, with 19 bases between. The germline gives CDR1 MNHEY, CDR2 SVGAGI. Here the CDR3 DNA reads TGTGCCAGCAGACGCAATCCCGGGAGAGACGGCTACACCTTC. Protein product: CASRRNPGRDGYTF.

The gene calls are TRBV28 and TRBJ1-5; D might be TRBD1 (5 bases). CDR3 length: 15 residues. The germline V gene has CDR1 MDHEN and CDR2 SYDVKM. V was clipped by 4 bases and J by 0 bases, with 10 bases between them. The CDR3 DNA reads TGTGCCAGCAGTTACCTTCAGGGTAGCAATCAGCCCCAGCATTTT. Encoded protein: CASSYLQGSNQPQHF.

This clonotype was detected only a few times. The chain carries TRBV20-1 and TRBJ1-5, with 8 bases aligning to TRBD1. CDR1 is DFQATT, CDR2 SNEGSKA, per germline (reference sequence). CDR3 length: 13 amino acids. V shed 6 bases and J 4 bases; nucleotides not matched to a gene: 5. The CDR3 protein is CSAQGQVNQPQHF. CDR3 nucleotides: TGCAGTGCGCAGGGACAGGTGAATCAGCCCCAGCATTTT.

The chain has TRBV7-2 and TRBJ2-7; the match to TRBD2 covers 11 bases. Germline-derived CDR1 and CDR2 are SGHTA and FQGNSA. The V and J ends lost 5 bases and 2 bases, in that order; junction bases with no gene match: 5. The CDR3 runs 15 residues. The CDR3 coding sequence is TGTGCCAGCAGCCCTCGGACTAGCGGGCCCTACGAGCAGTACTTC. Protein sequence: CASSPRTSGPYEQYF.

This clonotype was observed a single time. The chain employs TRBV5-1 and TRBJ1-5; D is undetermined. The CDR3 runs 15 residues. V was shortened by 0 bases and J by 7 bases, with 14 bases between the two germline ends. Germline CDR1 reads SGHRS; CDR2 reads YFSETQ. In nucleotides, the CDR3 is TGCGCCAGCAGCTTGGATCCGGGAGCGGAACAGCCCCAGCATTTT. It translates to CASSLDPGAEQPQHF.

In its sample, this clonotype was seen a few times. CDR3 loop: CASSPWTDNYGYTF. CDR3 DNA sequence: TGCGCCAGCAGCCCCTGGACCGATAACTATGGCTACACCTTC. J is TRBJ1-2 and V is TRBV5-1; no firm D call. Trimming left V 4 bases short and J 1 base short, with 11 bases between. The V gene's germline CDR1 is SGHRS and CDR2 YFSETQ. CDR3 length: 14 amino acids.

This rearrangement joins TRBV20-1 to TRBJ2-3, with 7 bases that match TRBD1. Unmatched junction bases numbered 8, after V lost 6 bases and J lost 2 bases. The CDR3 totals 14 residues. The V gene's germline CDR1 is DFQATT and CDR2 SNEGSKA (reference sequence). The CDR3 sequence is CSALTGTHTDTQYF. The CDR3 nucleotides are TGCAGTGCGCTGACAGGGACGCACACAGATACGCAGTATTTT.

This clonotype appeared a few times. This chain joins TRBV7-2 and TRBJ1-5, with a tentative D call TRBD1 (5 bases). V was shortened by 0 bases and J by 7 bases, with 13 bases between the two germline ends. This CDR3 is built from 15 residues. Per germline, CDR1 SGHTA and CDR2 FQGNSA. CDR3 loop: CASSLAGQKGQPQHF. The CDR3 DNA sequence: TGTGCCAGCAGCTTAGCGGGGCAGAAGGGACAGCCCCAGCATTTT.

In this sample, this clonotype turned up many times. At one boundary the junction diverges from the germline segment, which might be a read error. The V gene is TRBV5-1, the J gene TRBJ2-1; no definite D call. Germline V gene sequence: CDR1 SGHRS, CDR2 YFSETQ. CDR3 length: 14 amino acids. CDR3 loop: CASSLSSSYNEQFF. Written as DNA, the CDR3 is TGTGCCAGCAGCTTAAGTAGCTCCTACAATGAGCAGTTCTTC.

CDR3 sequence: CASSQRSDEQFF. The CDR3 nucleotides read TGTGCCAGCAGTCAGAGGAGCGATGAGCAGTTCTTC. The chain is built from TRBV28 and TRBJ2-1, with unresolved D. CDR1 is MDHEN, CDR2 SYDVKM, per germline. V was trimmed by 5 bases and J by 8 bases, leaving 10 bases between them. This CDR3 comprises 12 residues.

The chain uses TRBV12-3 or TRBV12-4 and TRBJ1-4; 8 nucleotides align to TRBD1. The V gene end was trimmed by 8 bases and the J gene end by 11 bases; junction bases not matched to a gene: 4. The CDR3 consists of 11 residues. The CDR3 DNA reads as TGTGCCAGCGACTACAGGGGGAAACTGTTTTTT. Residues: CASDYRGKLFF.

This clonotype was seen only a few times. J is TRBJ1-5 and V is TRBV12-3 or TRBV12-4, with TRBD1 matching over 7 bases. V shed 5 bases, J shed 3 bases, and the junction held 10 bases outside the gene matches. The CDR3 is 16 amino acids. The CDR3 spells CASSILPGQYNQPQHF. CDR3 coding DNA: TGTGCCAGCAGTATTCTTCCGGGACAGTACAATCAGCCCCAGCATTTT.

The CDR3, as DNA: TGTGCCAGCAGCTTACAAGGGGAGTACACCGGGGAGCTGTTTTTT. Its translation: CASSLQGEYTGELFF. The chain has TRBV7-2 and TRBJ2-2, with D perhaps being TRBD1 or TRBD2 (5 bases each). Germline CDR1 reads SGHTA; CDR2 reads FQGNSA. V lost 2 bases, J lost 3 bases, and 10 bases lay in between. This CDR3 has 15 amino acids.

Here the CDR3 DNA reads TGTGCCAGCAGCTCCCGGGACGAGAGTTCCTACGAGCAGTACTTC. Its protein product is CASSSRDESSYEQYF. The chain couples TRBV5-4 to TRBJ2-7; either TRBD1 or TRBD2 may supply D (5 bases each). Trimming cost V 3 bases and J 1 base, with 14 bases left between them. The V gene's germline CDR1 is SGHNT and CDR2 YYREEE (reference sequence). The CDR3 is made up of 15 amino acids. Combining the CDR3 with reference TRBV5-4 and TRBJ2-7 gives the whole variable domain ETGVTQSPTHLIKTRGQQVTLRCSSQSGHNTVSWYQQALGQGPQFIFQYYREEENGRGNFPPRFSGLQFPNYSSELNVNALELDDSALYLCASSSRDESSYEQYFGPGTRLTVT.

The chain uses TRBV6-5 and TRBJ2-3, with 8 nucleotides matching TRBD1. After removal of 6 bases from V and 1 base from J, the junction contained 6 bases not matched to a gene. The CDR3 runs 15 residues. Germline V gene lookup returns CDR1 MNHEY and CDR2 SVGAGI. The CDR3 DNA is TGTGCCAGCAGCCCCGGACAGGGACGCACAGATACGCAGTATTTT. Translating it yields CASSPGQGRTDTQYF.

The rearrangement joins TRBV5-1 to TRBJ2-7, with D possibly matching TRBD1 (6 bases). The germline V gene encodes CDR1 SGHRS and CDR2 YFSETQ. The length of the CDR3 is 17 residues. Trimming took off 4 bases at V and 3 bases at J, with 23 bases between the two ends. The CDR3 region is CASSLKPTGTLSYEQYF. The CDR3 coding sequence is TGCGCCAGCAGCCTTAAACCGACAGGCACCTTAAGCTACGAGCAGTACTTC.

The chain links TRBV19 to TRBJ1-4; 7 positions agree with TRBD1. Trimming at V came to 6 bases and at J to 8 bases, leaving 6 bases not matched to a gene. There are 13 residues in the CDR3. Looked up from germline, CDR1 is LNHDA and CDR2 is SQIVND (reference sequence). The CDR3 spells CASRKGADEKLFF. The CDR3 coding sequence is TGTGCCAGTAGGAAGGGGGCAGACGAAAAACTGTTTTTT. Full variable domain (missing parts from reference TRBV19 and TRBJ1-4): DGGITQSPKYLFRKEGQNVTLSCEQNLNHDAMYWYRQDPGQGLRLIYYSQIVNDFQKGDIAEGYSVSREKKESFPLTVTSAQKNPTAFYLCASRKGADEKLFFGSGTQLSVL.

This clonotype was seen a handful of times. The chain uses TRBV5-4 and TRBJ2-1; 10 positions match TRBD2. The CDR3 totals 15 residues. The V gene end was trimmed by 1 base and the J gene end by 5 bases; junction bases not matched to a gene: 3. Germline CDR1 SGHNT, CDR2 YYREEE (reference sequence). CDR3 DNA sequence: TGTGCCAGCAGCTTGAGAGCGGGAGGGAACAATGAGCAGTTCTTC. It encodes CASSLRAGGNNEQFF.

The rearrangement uses TRBV29-1 and TRBJ1-2; 8 bases line up with TRBD1. Germline assignment: CDR1 SQVTM and CDR2 ANQGSEA. Trimming took 3 bases from V and 4 from J; bases not matched to a gene: 10. CDR3 length: 15 residues. The CDR3 sequence is CSVDQGAGIGYGYTF. CDR3 DNA: TGCAGCGTTGACCAGGGGGCAGGGATAGGCTATGGCTACACCTTC. The full variable domain, its missing parts supplied by reference TRBV29-1 and TRBJ1-2, is SAVISQKPSRDICQRGTSLTIQCQVDSQVTMMFWYRQQPGQSLTLIATANQGSEATYESGFVIDKFPISRPNLTFSTLTVSNMSPEDSSIYLCSVDQGAGIGYGYTFGSGTRLTVV.

The chain combines TRBV12-3 or TRBV12-4 with TRBJ1-6, with D hard to call. The length of the CDR3 is 14 residues. Trimming took off 5 bases at V and 4 bases at J, with 9 bases between the two ends. The CDR3 DNA sequence: TGTGCCAGCAGTAAGGGCCTATATAATTCACCCCTCCACTTT. Protein product: CASSKGLYNSPLHF.

The J gene is TRBJ1-5, the V gene TRBV7-9; D not certain. Germline V CDR1 and CDR2: SEHNR, FQNEAQ (reference sequence). CDR3 length: 13 residues. The V and J ends lost 3 bases and 3 bases respectively, with 6 bases between them. DNA of the CDR3: TGTGCCAGCAGCTTGGCAGACAATCAGCCCCAGCATTTT. Translating gives CASSLADNQPQHF.

This clonotype was seen only a few times. The CDR3 sequence is CASSPEGGHTEAFF. In DNA, the CDR3 is TGCGCCAGCAGCCCAGAGGGGGGGCACACTGAAGCTTTCTTT. The chain is built from TRBV5-1 and TRBJ1-1, with D maybe TRBD1 (6 bases). There are 14 residues in the CDR3. Germline V CDR1 and CDR2: SGHRS, YFSETQ. Trimming took off 4 bases at V and 3 bases at J, with 13 bases between the two ends.

This clonotype came up a few times. The chain is built from TRBV5-4 and TRBJ1-1, with D uncertain. Germline V gene data show CDR1 as SGHNT and CDR2 as YYREEE (reference sequence). The CDR3 has 14 residues. V was shortened by 0 bases and J by 0 bases, with 6 bases between the two germline ends. The CDR3 region is CASSLAPVNTEAFF. The CDR3 nucleotides are TGTGCCAGCAGCTTGGCTCCGGTGAACACTGAAGCTTTCTTT.

The chain recombines TRBV14 with TRBJ2-2; 7 nucleotides agree with TRBD1. Germline V gene data show CDR1 as SGHDN and CDR2 as FVKESK. CDR3 length equals 16 residues. V shed 4 bases and J 4 bases; nucleotides not matched to a gene: 9. The DNA of the CDR3 is TGTGCCAGCAGCCGTACGGGCAGGGGGACCACCGGGGAGCTGTTTTTT. Translation gives CASSRTGRGTTGELFF.